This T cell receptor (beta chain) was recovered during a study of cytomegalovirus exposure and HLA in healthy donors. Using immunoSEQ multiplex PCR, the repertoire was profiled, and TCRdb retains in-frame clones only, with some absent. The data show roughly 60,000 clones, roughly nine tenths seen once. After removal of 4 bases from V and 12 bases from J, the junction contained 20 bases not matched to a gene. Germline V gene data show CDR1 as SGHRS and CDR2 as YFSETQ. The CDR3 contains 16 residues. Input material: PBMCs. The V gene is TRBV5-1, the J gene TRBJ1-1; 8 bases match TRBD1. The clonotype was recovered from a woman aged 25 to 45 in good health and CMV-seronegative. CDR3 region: CASSPGDRGVLATTFF. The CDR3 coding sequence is TGCGCCAGCAGCCCGGGAGACAGGGGAGTACTGGCCACGACTTTCTTT.